This entry features one TCR beta chain sequence. Its antigen is not known. The sample belongs to a study of identifying expanded T cells in peripheral blood. The ends lost 5 bases at V and 4 bases at J; junction bases unmatched: 4. From germline, CDR1 is LNHDA and CDR2 SQIVND (reference sequence). The CDR3 sequence is 14 residues long. Study-level findings and limits: Approximately two-week clone count variance significantly increased as total template count grew. Technical replicates showed about 1.2 changed clones; two weeks about 16; four weeks 19.

Only in-frame clones appear in the TCRdb table, and some are missing; sequencing was by immunoSEQ multiplex PCR. Of roughly 100,000 clones detected, roughly 90% appear once; the ten largest clones hold less than 20%. No infections or other immune events were documented during collection. This rearrangement joins TRBV19 to TRBJ2-5; TRBD2 matches 10 bases. The source is a person aged 18 to 75 in good health. The specimen was blood. CDR3 sequence reads: CASSERGGPETQYF. The CDR3 DNA follows: TGTGCCAGTAGTGAGCGGGGGGGCCCAGAGACCCAGTACTTC. Together with reference TRBV19 and TRBJ2-5, the CDR3 gives the full variable domain: DGGITQSPKYLFRKEGQNVTLSCEQNLNHDAMYWYRQDPGQGLRLIYYSQIVNDFQKGDIAEGYSVSREKKESFPLTVTSAQKNPTAFYLCASSERGGPETQYFGPGTRLLVL.